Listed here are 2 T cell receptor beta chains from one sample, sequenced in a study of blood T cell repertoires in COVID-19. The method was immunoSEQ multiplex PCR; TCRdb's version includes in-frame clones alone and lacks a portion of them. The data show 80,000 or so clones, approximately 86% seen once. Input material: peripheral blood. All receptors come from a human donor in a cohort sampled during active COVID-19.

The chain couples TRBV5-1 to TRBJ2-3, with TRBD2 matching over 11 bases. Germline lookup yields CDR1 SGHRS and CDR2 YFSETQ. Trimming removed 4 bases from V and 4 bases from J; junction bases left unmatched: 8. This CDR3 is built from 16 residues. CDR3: CASSLPSGGTADTQYF. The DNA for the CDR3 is TGCGCCAGCAGCCTACCTAGCGGGGGGACCGCAGATACGCAGTATTTT.

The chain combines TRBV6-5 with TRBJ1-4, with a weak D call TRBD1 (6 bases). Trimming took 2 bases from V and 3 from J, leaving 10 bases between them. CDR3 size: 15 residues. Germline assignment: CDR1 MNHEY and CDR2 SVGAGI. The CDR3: CASSYRGTPNEKLFF. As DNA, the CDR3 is TGTGCCAGCAGTTACAGGGGGACCCCTAATGAAAAACTGTTTTTT.